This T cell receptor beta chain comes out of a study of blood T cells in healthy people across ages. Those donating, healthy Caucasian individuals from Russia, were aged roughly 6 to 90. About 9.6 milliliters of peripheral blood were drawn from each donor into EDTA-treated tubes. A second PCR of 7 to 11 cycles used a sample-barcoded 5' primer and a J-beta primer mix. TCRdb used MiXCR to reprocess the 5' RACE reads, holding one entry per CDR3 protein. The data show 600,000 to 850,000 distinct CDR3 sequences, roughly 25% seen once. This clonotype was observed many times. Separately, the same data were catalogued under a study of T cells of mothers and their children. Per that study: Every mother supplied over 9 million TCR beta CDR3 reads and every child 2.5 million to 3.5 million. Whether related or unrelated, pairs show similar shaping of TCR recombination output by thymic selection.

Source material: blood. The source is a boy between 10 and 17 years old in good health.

Here the CDR3 reads CASSLENEQFF. CDR3 in DNA: TGTGCCAGCAGTTTGGAAAATGAGCAGTTCTTC. This chain uses TRBV28 with TRBJ2-1; no clear D gene. V lost 3 bases and J lost 7, with 4 bases in between. This CDR3 has 11 residues. Germline CDR1 reads MDHEN; CDR2 reads SYDVKM. Based on the CDR3 plus reference TRBV28 and TRBJ2-1, the full variable domain is DVKVTQSSRYLVKRTGEKVFLECVQDMDHENMFWYRQDPGLGLRLIYFSYDVKMKEKGDIPEGYSVSREKKERFSLILESASTNQTSMYLCASSLENEQFFGPGTRLTVL.